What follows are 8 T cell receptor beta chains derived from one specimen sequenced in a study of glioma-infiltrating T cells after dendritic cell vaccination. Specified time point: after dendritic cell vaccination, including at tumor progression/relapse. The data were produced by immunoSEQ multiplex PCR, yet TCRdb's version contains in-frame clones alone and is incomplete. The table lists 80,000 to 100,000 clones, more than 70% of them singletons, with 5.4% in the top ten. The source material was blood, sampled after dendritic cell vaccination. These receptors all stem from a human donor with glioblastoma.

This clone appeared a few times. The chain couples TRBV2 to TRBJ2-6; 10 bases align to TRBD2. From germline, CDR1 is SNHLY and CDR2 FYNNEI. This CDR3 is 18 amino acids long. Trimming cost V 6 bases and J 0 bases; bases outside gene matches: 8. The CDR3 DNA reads TGTGCCAGCAGCAAAGCGGCTAGCGGGAGCTCTGGGGCCAACGTCCTGACTTTC. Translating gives CASSKAASGSSGANVLTF.

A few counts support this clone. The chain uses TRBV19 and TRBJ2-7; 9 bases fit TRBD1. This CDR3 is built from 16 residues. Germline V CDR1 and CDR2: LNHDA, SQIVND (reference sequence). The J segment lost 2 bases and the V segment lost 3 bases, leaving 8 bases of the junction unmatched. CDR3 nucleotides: TGTGCCAGTAGTATCTCTCGGGGACAGGGAACCTACGAGCAGTACTTC. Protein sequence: CASSISRGQGTYEQYF. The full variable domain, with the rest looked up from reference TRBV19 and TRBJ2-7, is DGGITQSPKYLFRKEGQNVTLSCEQNLNHDAMYWYRQDPGQGLRLIYYSQIVNDFQKGDIAEGYSVSREKKESFPLTVTSAQKNPTAFYLCASSISRGQGTYEQYFGPGTRLTVT.

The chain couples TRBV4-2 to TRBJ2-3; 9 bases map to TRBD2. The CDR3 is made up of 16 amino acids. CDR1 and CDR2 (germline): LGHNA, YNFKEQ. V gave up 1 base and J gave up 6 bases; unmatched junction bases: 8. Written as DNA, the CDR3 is TGTGCCAGCAGCCAAGGGGGGCGACTAGCGGATGATACGCAGTATTTT. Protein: CASSQGGRLADDTQYF.

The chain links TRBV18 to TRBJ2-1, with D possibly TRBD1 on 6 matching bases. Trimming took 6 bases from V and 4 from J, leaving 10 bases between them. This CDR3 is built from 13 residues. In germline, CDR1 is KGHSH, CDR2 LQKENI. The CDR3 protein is CASSADRYNEQFF. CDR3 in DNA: TGTGCCAGCTCCGCCGACAGGTACAATGAGCAGTTCTTC. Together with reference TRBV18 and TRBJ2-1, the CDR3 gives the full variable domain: NAGVMQNPRHLVRRRGQEARLRCSPMKGHSHVYWYRQLPEEGLKFMVYLQKENIIDESGMPKERFSAEFPKEGPSILRIQQVVRGDSAAYFCASSADRYNEQFFGPGTRLTVL.

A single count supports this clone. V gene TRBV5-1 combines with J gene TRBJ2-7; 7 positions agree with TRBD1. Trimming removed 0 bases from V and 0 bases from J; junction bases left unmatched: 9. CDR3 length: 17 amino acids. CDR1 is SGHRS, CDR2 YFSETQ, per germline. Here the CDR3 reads CASSLVGDSISSYEQYF. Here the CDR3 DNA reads TGCGCCAGCAGCTTGGTGGGGGACAGCATAAGCTCCTACGAGCAGTACTTC.

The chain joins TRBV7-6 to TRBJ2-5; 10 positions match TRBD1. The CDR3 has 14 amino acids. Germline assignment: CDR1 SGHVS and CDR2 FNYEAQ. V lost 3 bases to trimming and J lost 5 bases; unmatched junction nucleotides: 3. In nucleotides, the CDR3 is TGTGCCAGCAGCTTGACAGGGGGCGGTGAGACCCAGTACTTC. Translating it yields CASSLTGGGETQYF.

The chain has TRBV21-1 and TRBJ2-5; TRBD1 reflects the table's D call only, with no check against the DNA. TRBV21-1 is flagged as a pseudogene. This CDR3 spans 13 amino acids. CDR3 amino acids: CASSNRDQETQYF. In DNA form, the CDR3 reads TGTGCCAGCAGTAACAGGGACCAAGAGACCCAGTACTTC.

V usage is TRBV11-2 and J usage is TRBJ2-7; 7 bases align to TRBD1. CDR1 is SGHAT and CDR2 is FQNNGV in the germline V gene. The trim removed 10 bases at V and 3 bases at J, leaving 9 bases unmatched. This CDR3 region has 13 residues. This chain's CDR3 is CATETGLDYEQYF. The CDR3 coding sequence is TGTGCCACCGAGACAGGGCTCGACTACGAGCAGTACTTC.